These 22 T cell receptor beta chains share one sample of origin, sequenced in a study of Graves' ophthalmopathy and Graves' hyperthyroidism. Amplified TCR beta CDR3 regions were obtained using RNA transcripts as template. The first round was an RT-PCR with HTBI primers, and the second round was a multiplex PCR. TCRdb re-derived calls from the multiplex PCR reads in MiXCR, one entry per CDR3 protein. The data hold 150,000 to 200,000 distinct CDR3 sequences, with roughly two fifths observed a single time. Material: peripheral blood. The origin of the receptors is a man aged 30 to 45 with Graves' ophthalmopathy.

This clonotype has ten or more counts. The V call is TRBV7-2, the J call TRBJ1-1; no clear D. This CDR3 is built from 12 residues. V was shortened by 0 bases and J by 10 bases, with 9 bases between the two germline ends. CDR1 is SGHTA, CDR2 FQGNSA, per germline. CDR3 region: CASSLAGSRAFF. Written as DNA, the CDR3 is TGTGCCAGCAGCTTAGCGGGGAGTAGAGCTTTCTTT.

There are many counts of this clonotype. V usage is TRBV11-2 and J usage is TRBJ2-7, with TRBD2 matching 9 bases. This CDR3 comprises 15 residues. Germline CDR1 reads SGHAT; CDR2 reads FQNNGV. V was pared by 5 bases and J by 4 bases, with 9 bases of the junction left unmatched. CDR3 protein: CASSIGGLAKYEQYF. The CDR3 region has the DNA TGTGCCAGCAGCATAGGGGGACTAGCCAAATACGAGCAGTACTTC.

This chain's CDR3 is CASSLRTGLGNTEAFF. The CDR3 DNA follows: TGTGCCAGCAGCTTACGGACAGGGCTGGGGAACACTGAAGCTTTCTTT. The rearrangement joins TRBV11-2 to TRBJ1-1; TRBD1 aligns across 8 bases. Trimming removed 2 bases from V and 1 base from J; junction bases left unmatched: 6. In germline, CDR1 is SGHAT, CDR2 FQNNGV. CDR3 size: 16 residues. Drawing the rest from reference TRBV11-2 and TRBJ1-1, the complete variable domain is EAGVAQSPRYKIIEKRQSVAFWCNPISGHATLYWYQQILGQGPKLLIQFQNNGVVDDSQLPKDRFSAERLKGVDSTLKIQPAKLEDSAVYLCASSLRTGLGNTEAFFGQGTRLTVV.

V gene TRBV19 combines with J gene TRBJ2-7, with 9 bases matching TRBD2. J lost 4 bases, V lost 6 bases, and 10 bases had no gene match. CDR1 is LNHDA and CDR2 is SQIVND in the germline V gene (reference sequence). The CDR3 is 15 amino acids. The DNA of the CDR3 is TGTGCCAGTAGCCCGACCGGGACTAGCTTTTACGAGCAGTACTTC. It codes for CASSPTGTSFYEQYF.

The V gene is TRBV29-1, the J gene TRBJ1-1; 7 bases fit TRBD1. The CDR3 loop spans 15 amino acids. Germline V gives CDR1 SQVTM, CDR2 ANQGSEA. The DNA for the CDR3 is TGCAGTACAATTAGAGGGGGCGCAATGAACACTGAAGCTTTCTTT. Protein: CSTIRGGAMNTEAFF.

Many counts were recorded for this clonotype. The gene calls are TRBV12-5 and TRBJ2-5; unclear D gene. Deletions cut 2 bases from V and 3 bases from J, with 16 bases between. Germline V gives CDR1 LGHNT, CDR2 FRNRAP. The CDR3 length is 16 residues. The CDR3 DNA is TGTGCTAGTGGTTTGTTTATGCGAGGCACCAAAGAGACCCAGTACTTC. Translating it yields CASGLFMRGTKETQYF.

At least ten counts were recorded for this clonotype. This chain's CDR3 is CATSAGAVGLAGNTGELFF. DNA for the CDR3: TGTGCCACCAGTGCCGGGGCGGTCGGACTAGCGGGAAACACCGGGGAGCTGTTTTTT. This chain connects TRBV24-1 to TRBJ2-2; 12 positions match TRBD2. V dropped 5 bases and J dropped 2; count of bases not matched to a gene: 11. CDR3 size: 19 residues. CDR1 is KGHDR and CDR2 is SFDVKD in the germline V gene.

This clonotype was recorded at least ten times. The CDR3 region has the DNA TGCAGTGCTAGAGCAGCGGGAGAAAGTGAGACCCAGTACTTC. Translating gives CSARAAGESETQYF. This chain joins TRBV20-1 and TRBJ2-5, with 8 positions matching TRBD2. V trimming: 1 base; J trimming: 5 bases; junction bases outside the gene matches: 6. This CDR3 region has 14 residues. Germline assignment: CDR1 DFQATT and CDR2 SNEGSKA (reference sequence).

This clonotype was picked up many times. The CDR3 DNA sequence: TGTGCCAGCAGTTACTCAGGGACAAGATACACTGAAGCTTTCTTT. Its protein product is CASSYSGTRYTEAFF. The V gene is TRBV6-5, the J gene TRBJ1-1; D may be TRBD1 (6 bases). In germline, CDR1 is MNHEY, CDR2 SVGAGI. Between the trimmed V and J ends, which lost 0 bases and 3 bases, there was a span of 11 bases. The CDR3 runs to 15 residues.

The CDR3 coding sequence is TGTGCCAGCACACTAGGCCGTTTACGGTCCGAGCAGTACTTC. It yields the protein CASTLGRLRSEQYF. The V gene is TRBV12-3 or TRBV12-4, the J gene TRBJ2-7; weak D call: TRBD2 (5 bases). V was shortened by 7 bases and J by 6 bases, with 19 bases between the two germline ends. The CDR3 spans 14 residues.

CDR3 sequence (DNA): TGTGCCAGCAGCTTAGTAGCTGGGACCACTGAAGCTTTCTTT. Its protein product is CASSLVAGTTEAFF. The chain employs TRBV13 and TRBJ1-1; tentative D call: TRBD1 (5 bases). CDR3 length: 14 amino acids. Germline-derived CDR1 and CDR2 are PRHDT and FYEKMQ (reference sequence). V lost 1 base, J lost 4 bases, and 10 bases lay in between.

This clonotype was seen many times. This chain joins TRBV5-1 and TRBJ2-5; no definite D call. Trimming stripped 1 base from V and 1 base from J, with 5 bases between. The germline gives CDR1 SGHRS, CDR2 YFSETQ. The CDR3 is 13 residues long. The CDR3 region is CASSLISQETQYF. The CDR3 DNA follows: TGCGCCAGCAGCTTGATCAGCCAAGAGACCCAGTACTTC.

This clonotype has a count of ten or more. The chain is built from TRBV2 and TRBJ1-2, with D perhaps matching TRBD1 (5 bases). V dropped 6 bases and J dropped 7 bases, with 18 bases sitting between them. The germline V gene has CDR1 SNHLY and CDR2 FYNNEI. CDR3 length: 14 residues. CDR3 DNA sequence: TGTGCCAGCAGCTTGGGGACGGAGATGAGTGGCTACACCTTC. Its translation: CASSLGTEMSGYTF.

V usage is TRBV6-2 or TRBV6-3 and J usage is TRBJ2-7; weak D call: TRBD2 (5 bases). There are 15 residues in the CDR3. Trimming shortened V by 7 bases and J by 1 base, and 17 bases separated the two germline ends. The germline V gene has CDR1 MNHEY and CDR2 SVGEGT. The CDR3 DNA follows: TGTGCCAGCACTCCTGGACTGTGGGCGTCCTACGAGCAGTACTTC. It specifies CASTPGLWASYEQYF.

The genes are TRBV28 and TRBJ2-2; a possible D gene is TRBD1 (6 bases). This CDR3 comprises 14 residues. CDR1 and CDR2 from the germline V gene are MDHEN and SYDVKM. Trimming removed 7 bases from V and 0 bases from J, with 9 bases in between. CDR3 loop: CASIRDTNTGELFF. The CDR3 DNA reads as TGTGCCAGCATCCGGGACACGAACACCGGGGAGCTGTTTTTT.

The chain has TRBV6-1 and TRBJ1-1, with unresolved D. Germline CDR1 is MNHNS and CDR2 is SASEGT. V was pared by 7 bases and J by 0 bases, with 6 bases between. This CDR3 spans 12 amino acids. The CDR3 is CASNNMNTEAFF. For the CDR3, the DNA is TGTGCCAGCAACAACATGAACACTGAAGCTTTCTTT.

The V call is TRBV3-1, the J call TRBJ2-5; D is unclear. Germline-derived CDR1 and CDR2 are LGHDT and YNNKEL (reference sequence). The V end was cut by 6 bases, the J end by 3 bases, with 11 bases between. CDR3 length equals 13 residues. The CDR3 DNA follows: TGTGCCAGCAGGGACGTCATCGAAGAGACCCAGTACTTC. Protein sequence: CASRDVIEETQYF.

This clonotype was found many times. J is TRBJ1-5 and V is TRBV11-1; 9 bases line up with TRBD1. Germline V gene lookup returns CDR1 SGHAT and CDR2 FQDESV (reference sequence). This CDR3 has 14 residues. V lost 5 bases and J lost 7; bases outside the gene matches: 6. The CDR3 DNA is TGTGCCAGCAGCGCCGGACAGGGGAACCAGCCCCAGCATTTT. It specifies CASSAGQGNQPQHF.

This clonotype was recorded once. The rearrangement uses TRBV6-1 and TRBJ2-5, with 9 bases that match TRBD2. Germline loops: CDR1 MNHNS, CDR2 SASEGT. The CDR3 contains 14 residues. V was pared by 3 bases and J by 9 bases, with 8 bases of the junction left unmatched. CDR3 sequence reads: CASSESGRTGAQYF. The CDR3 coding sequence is TGTGCCAGCAGTGAGAGCGGGAGGACCGGGGCCCAGTACTTC.

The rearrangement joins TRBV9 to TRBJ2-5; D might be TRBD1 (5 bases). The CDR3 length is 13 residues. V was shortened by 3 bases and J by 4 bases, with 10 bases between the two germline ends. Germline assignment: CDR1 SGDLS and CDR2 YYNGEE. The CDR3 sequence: CASSGDRTETQYF. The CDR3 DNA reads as TGTGCCAGCAGCGGAGACAGAACAGAGACCCAGTACTTC. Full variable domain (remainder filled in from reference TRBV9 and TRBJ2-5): DSGVTQTPKHLITATGQRVTLRCSPRSGDLSVYWYQQSLDQGLQFLIQYYNGEERAKGNILERFSAQQFPDLHSELNLSSLELGDSALYFCASSGDRTETQYFGPGTRLLVL.

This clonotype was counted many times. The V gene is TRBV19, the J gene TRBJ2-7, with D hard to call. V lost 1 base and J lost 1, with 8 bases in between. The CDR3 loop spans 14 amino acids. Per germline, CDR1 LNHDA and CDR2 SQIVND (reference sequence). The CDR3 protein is CASSIAAFSYEQYF. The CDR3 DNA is TGTGCCAGTAGTATAGCGGCCTTTTCCTACGAGCAGTACTTC.

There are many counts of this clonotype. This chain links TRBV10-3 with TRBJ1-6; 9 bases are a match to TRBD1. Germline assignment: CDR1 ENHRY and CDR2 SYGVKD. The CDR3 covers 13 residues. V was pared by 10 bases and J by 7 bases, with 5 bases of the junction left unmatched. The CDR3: CATYGQGNSPLHF. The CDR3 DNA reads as TGTGCCACCTACGGACAGGGGAATTCACCCCTCCACTTT.